A selection of T cell receptor beta chains follows, all from one sample in a study of a mutant IDH1 vaccine in newly diagnosed glioma. The data were produced by immunoSEQ multiplex PCR, yet TCRdb's version contains in-frame clones alone and is incomplete. Altogether about 34,000 clones are present, about three quarters being singletons, with the ten largest covering roughly 8.9%. The source was peripheral blood mononuclear cells (PBMCs), collected from a glioma patient treated with radiotherapy, temozolomide or both. Receptors originate from a man aged 50 to 60 with glioma. Some clones in this sample may be carry-over from other donors' samples. CDR3s include the opening cysteine and the closing phenylalanine or tryptophan. A D gene is named only where the DNA matches it firmly. Clone size is stated in some rows and not others, as once, few, many or a class when expanded.

D	size	J	V	CDR3	DNA
.	.	TRBJ2-3	TRBV14	CASSQSVVNTQYF	TGTGCCAGCAGCCAATCGGTTGTGAATACGCAGTATTTT
.	.	TRBJ2-7	TRBV4-1	CASSHLDTNSYEQYF	TGCGCCAGCAGCCACCTCGACACCAACTCCTACGAGCAGTACTTC
.	few	TRBJ1-2	TRBV5-6	CASSIQGNNYGYTF	TGTGCCAGCAGTATACAGGGTAATAACTATGGCTACACCTTC
TRBD1	.	TRBJ1-2	TRBV27	CASSFTGGGYTF	TGTGCCAGCAGTTTCACAGGGGGAGGCTACACCTTC
TRBD1	.	TRBJ2-7	TRBV2	CASRKGQVHEQYF	TGTGCCAGCAGAAAAGGACAGGTCCACGAGCAGTACTTC
.	.	TRBJ2-7	TRBV6-5	CASSDDLFGYEQYF	TGTGCCAGCAGTGATGACCTCTTTGGCTACGAGCAGTACTTC
.	.	TRBJ1-1	TRBV28	CASSLPGSGRAFF	TGTGCCAGCAGTTTACCGGGTTCCGGGCGGGCTTTCTTT
.	.	TRBJ1-3	TRBV18	CASSPPAGNTIYF	TGTGCCAGCTCACCACCAGCAGGAAACACCATATATTTT
.	.	TRBJ2-3	TRBV9	CASSVGGRGPDTQYF	TGTGCCAGCAGCGTAGGGGGGAGAGGTCCAGATACGCAGTATTTT
.	once	TRBJ2-5	TRBV2	CASSVGGGPGETQYF	TGTGCCAGCAGTGTGGGGGGAGGTCCGGGCGAGACCCAGTACTTC
.	.	TRBJ2-1	TRBV5-4	CASSPPKGGIWNEQFF	TGTGCCAGCAGCCCCCCCAAGGGGGGGATATGGAATGAGCAGTTCTTC
TRBD1	once	TRBJ2-2	TRBV2	CASSRDRSTTGELFF	TGTGCCAGCAGTCGGGACAGATCAACCACCGGGGAGCTGTTTTTT
TRBD1	once	TRBJ1-2	TRBV5-3	CARSMTGGSRSYGYTF	TGTGCCAGAAGCATGACAGGGGGCTCGCGGTCCTATGGCTACACCTTC
.	.	TRBJ1-1	TRBV6-5	CASSRGLTEAFF	TGTGCCAGCAGTCGGGGGCTCACTGAAGCTTTCTTT
.	.	TRBJ1-5	TRBV2	CASSLSGAPSNQPQHF	TGTGCCAGCAGTCTCTCCGGGGCCCCTAGCAATCAGCCCCAGCATTTT
.	.	TRBJ1-5	TRBV19	CASSITGNQPQHF	TGTGCCAGTAGTATAACAGGGAATCAGCCCCAGCATTTT
.	.	TRBJ1-2	TRBV7-2	CASGTGGGAFGYTF	TGTGCCAGCGGGACGGGAGGGGGGGCCTTTGGCTACACCTTC
TRBD1	.	TRBJ2-1	TRBV5-1	CASSLGQGRVGEQFF	TGCGCCAGCAGCTTGGGACAGGGGCGGGTGGGGGAGCAGTTCTTC
.	once	TRBJ1-1	TRBV5-1	CASTVRGGATEAFF	TGCGCCAGTACCGTCCGAGGGGGGGCCACTGAAGCTTTCTTT
TRBD2	.	TRBJ2-2	TRBV6-6	CASSYEGGRSF	TGTGCCAGCAGTTACGAGGGAGGGAGGTCTTTT
.	.	TRBJ2-7	TRBV6-5	CASRITDGSQYF	TGTGCCAGCAGGATCACCGATGGTTCGCAGTACTTC
TRBD2	.	TRBJ2-7	TRBV9	CASSTGTSGYEQYF	TGTGCCAGCAGCACCGGGACTAGCGGCTACGAGCAGTACTTC
.	few	TRBJ2-1	TRBV29-1	CSGADVSYNEQFF	TGCAGCGGGGCGGACGTCTCCTACAATGAGCAGTTCTTC
.	.	TRBJ2-3	TRBV5-8	CASSLSTDTQYF	TGTGCCAGCAGCTTGAGCACAGATACGCAGTATTTT